Following are 29 T cell receptor beta chains from one sample sequenced in a study of identical twins. MiXCR was run by TCRdb on the 5' RACE reads, yielding one entry per CDR3 protein. The repertoire consists of 500,000 to 600,000 distinct CDR3 sequences, with approximately 22% occurring once and the leading ten covering 0.91%. The same data also went into a second study, on T cells expressing NK-cell markers.

The sample was CD4+ T cells sorted from blood. The receptor set was obtained from a woman between 18 and 30 years old in good health.

CDR3 sequence reads: CASSGTLEDEQYF. For the CDR3, the DNA is TGTGCCAGCTCCGGGACCCTGGAGGACGAGCAGTACTTC. This chain uses TRBV18 with TRBJ2-7, with D tentatively TRBD1 or TRBD2 (5 bases each). V was clipped by 6 bases and J by 5 bases, with 14 bases between them. Germline V gene sequence: CDR1 KGHSH, CDR2 LQKENI. The CDR3 is made up of 13 amino acids. Based on the CDR3 plus reference TRBV18 and TRBJ2-7, the full variable domain is NAGVMQNPRHLVRRRGQEARLRCSPMKGHSHVYWYRQLPEEGLKFMVYLQKENIIDESGMPKERFSAEFPKEGPSILRIQQVVRGDSAAYFCASSGTLEDEQYFGPGTRLTVT.

This chain uses TRBV20-1 with TRBJ2-5; either TRBD1 or TRBD2 may fit D (5 bases each). Germline values: CDR1 DFQATT, CDR2 SNEGSKA (reference sequence). Trimming pared 3 bases from V and 7 bases from J, leaving 12 bases between. CDR3 length: 12 residues. The CDR3 is CSARGVIATQYF. In DNA, the CDR3 is TGCAGTGCTAGGGGGGTTATAGCGACCCAGTACTTC.

This chain joins TRBV18 and TRBJ1-1; D gene unclear. V lost 5 bases, J lost 4 bases, and 8 bases lay in between. Germline V gene data show CDR1 as KGHSH and CDR2 as LQKENI. The CDR3 has 12 residues. The CDR3 sequence: CASSDRVTEAFF. The CDR3 nucleotides are TGTGCCAGCTCAGATAGGGTCACTGAAGCTTTCTTT.

The chain is built from TRBV2 and TRBJ2-7; TRBD2 matches 10 bases. The V gene end was trimmed by 7 bases and the J gene end by 4 bases; junction bases not matched to a gene: 10. Looked up from germline, CDR1 is SNHLY and CDR2 is FYNNEI. The CDR3 is 15 amino acids. The DNA of the CDR3 is TGTGCCAGCACCCTGTTCGGGACTAGCGTGTACGAGCAGTACTTC. This translates into CASTLFGTSVYEQYF.

V usage is TRBV5-1 and J usage is TRBJ2-2, with D possibly matching TRBD2 (5 bases). Germline lookup yields CDR1 SGHRS and CDR2 YFSETQ. This CDR3 comprises 13 residues. The V end was cut by 3 bases, the J end by 6 bases, with 9 bases between. The CDR3 spells CASSWSGSGELFF. The DNA for the CDR3 is TGCGCCAGCAGCTGGTCGGGATCCGGGGAGCTGTTTTTT.

The CDR3 nucleotides read TGTGCCAGCAGTCAGAACAGGGGGTTTGTCTATGGCTACACCTTC. Amino acid sequence: CASSQNRGFVYGYTF. The chain joins TRBV12-3 or TRBV12-4 to TRBJ1-2; TRBD1 matches at 8 bases. The CDR3 is 15 amino acids. J gave up 4 bases and V 5 bases, and 9 bases lay outside the gene matches.

The chain carries TRBV5-1 and TRBJ2-1; TRBD2 matches 10 bases. CDR3 length: 16 residues. Unmatched junction bases numbered 4, after V lost 4 bases and J lost 0 bases. The germline CDR1 and CDR2 sequences are SGHRS and YFSETQ. In nucleotides, the CDR3 is TGCGCCAGCAGCGGTGGGACTAGCGCCTCCTACAATGAGCAGTTCTTC. Amino acid sequence: CASSGGTSASYNEQFF.

The genes are TRBV5-1 and TRBJ2-1; the D is unclear. This CDR3 region has 16 residues. Trimming shortened V by 6 bases and J by 0 bases, and 16 bases separated the two germline ends. Germline assignment: CDR1 SGHRS and CDR2 YFSETQ. The CDR3 region is CASNRDGTPSYNEQFF. The CDR3 DNA reads as TGCGCCAGCAACCGTGACGGAACTCCCTCCTACAATGAGCAGTTCTTC.

This chain links TRBV15 with TRBJ2-5, with D unresolved. The CDR3 extends over 15 amino acids. Trimming removed 2 bases at V and 1 base at J, with 11 bases between. CDR1 and CDR2 from the germline V gene are LNHNV and YYDKDF (reference sequence). The CDR3 bases are TGTGCCACCAGCAGAACCAACACCGCCCAAGAGACCCAGTACTTC. Residues: CATSRTNTAQETQYF. The entire variable domain, with the rest obtained from reference TRBV15 and TRBJ2-5, is as follows: DAMVIQNPRYQVTQFGKPVTLSCSQTLNHNVMYWYQQKSSQAPKLLFHYYDKDFNNEADTPDNFQSRRPNTSFCFLDIRSPGLGDTAMYLCATSRTNTAQETQYFGPGTRLLVL.

The chain uses TRBV6-1 and TRBJ2-1; D gene unclear. The CDR3 is 16 amino acids. Trimming stripped 1 base from V and 7 bases from J, with 17 bases between. Germline V lookup: CDR1 MNHNS, CDR2 SASEGT. CDR3 DNA: TGTGCCAGCAGTGAAGTGGTGACTCCCTTGGGTAATGAGCAGTTCTTC. This gives the protein CASSEVVTPLGNEQFF.

There are many counts of this clonotype. V usage is TRBV12-3 or TRBV12-4 and J usage is TRBJ2-1, with 9 bases fitting TRBD2. This CDR3 is built from 15 residues. V gave up 6 bases and J gave up 7 bases; unmatched junction bases: 10. CDR3 DNA sequence: TGTGCCAGCAGGGATAGCGGGAGTGTTGGGAATGAGCAGTTCTTC. Residues: CASRDSGSVGNEQFF.

This clonotype was seen only once. V and J are TRBV11-2 and TRBJ1-2; weak D call: TRBD1 (5 bases). V dropped 4 bases and J dropped 8 bases, with 20 bases sitting between them. Germline-derived CDR1 and CDR2 are SGHAT and FQNNGV. The CDR3 is 15 amino acids. The CDR3 loop reads CASSSIRGTDPGYTF. The CDR3 bases are TGTGCCAGCAGCTCCATCCGCGGGACGGACCCCGGCTACACCTTC.

The rearrangement links TRBV29-1 to TRBJ1-2; D might be TRBD1 (5 bases). CDR1 SQVTM and CDR2 ANQGSEA come from the germline V gene. CDR3 length: 13 amino acids. V was trimmed by 6 bases and J by 6 bases, leaving 17 bases between them. The CDR3 DNA reads as TGCAGCGTCCGGGACTCCCGAAGTCATGGCTACACCTTC. As protein: CSVRDSRSHGYTF.

The sample holds a few counts of this clonotype. This rearrangement joins TRBV20-1 to TRBJ1-1, with D possibly TRBD1 on 5 matching bases. Trimming removed 0 bases at V and 5 bases at J, with 13 bases between. The CDR3 loop spans 14 amino acids. The germline gives CDR1 DFQATT, CDR2 SNEGSKA (reference sequence). DNA for the CDR3: TGCAGTGCTAGAGATAGGGCAGGGCGGACTGAAGCTTTCTTT. Translation: CSARDRAGRTEAFF.

This clonotype was seen repeatedly, ten times or more. The chain has TRBV5-6 and TRBJ1-1; a weak D match, TRBD1 (5 bases). The germline V gene has CDR1 SGHDT and CDR2 YYEEEE. With 4 bases removed from V and 1 base from J, the gap between germline ends came to 11 bases. The CDR3 has 14 residues. CDR3 sequence reads: CASSALGGNTEAFF. DNA of the CDR3: TGTGCCAGCAGCGCTCTCGGGGGGAACACTGAAGCTTTCTTT.

This clonotype was seen more than once but under ten times. This rearrangement joins TRBV11-2 to TRBJ2-5, with 7 positions matching TRBD1. The CDR3 is made up of 14 amino acids. J was trimmed by 4 bases and V by 7 bases; bases with no gene match: 9. Germline loops: CDR1 SGHAT, CDR2 FQNNGV. CDR3 in DNA: TGTGCCAGCATAGGACAGGACCCCCGAGAGACCCAGTACTTC. Protein: CASIGQDPRETQYF.

CDR3 amino acids: CASRHTGGVIEAFF. CDR3 DNA: TGCGCCAGCAGGCATACAGGGGGGGTCATTGAAGCTTTCTTT. The V gene is TRBV5-1, the J gene TRBJ1-1; 8 positions agree with TRBD1. Germline V lookup: CDR1 SGHRS, CDR2 YFSETQ. V was clipped by 5 bases and J by 7 bases; unmatched bases: 10. The CDR3 is made up of 14 amino acids.

In the case of this clonotype: This could be a read error, since a much larger clone is one nucleotide away. This rearrangement joins TRBV6-2 or TRBV6-3 to TRBJ2-3; 10 positions agree with TRBD1. CDR1 is MNHEY and CDR2 is SVGEGT in the germline V gene. V shed 2 bases and J 4 bases; nucleotides not matched to a gene: 21. CDR3 length: 21 residues. CDR3 nucleotide sequence: TGTGCCAGCAGTTACGGGACAGGGGAGTACCGGCCTAGCGAGAGTTCAGATACGCAGTATTTT. Residues: CASSYGTGEYRPSESSDTQYF.

In this sample, this clonotype turned up a few times. The chain carries TRBV4-2 and TRBJ1-5, with D unresolved. V lost 1 base to trimming and J lost 1 base, with 11 bases between them. The germline V gene has CDR1 LGHNA and CDR2 YNFKEQ. The CDR3 is 16 amino acids. The CDR3 is CASSQGSLGSNQPQHF. In DNA form, the CDR3 reads TGTGCCAGCAGCCAAGGTAGTCTGGGGAGCAATCAGCCCCAGCATTTT.

This chain connects TRBV12-3 or TRBV12-4 to TRBJ2-6, with unresolved D. V shed 3 bases and J shed 4 bases, with 1 base lying between them. This CDR3 comprises 12 residues. CDR3 loop: CASSFGANVLTF. CDR3 DNA sequence: TGTGCCAGCAGTTTCGGGGCCAACGTCCTGACTTTC.

This clonotype has only a few counts. The chain has TRBV5-5 and TRBJ1-5; the D gene is possibly TRBD1 (5 bases). The V and J ends lost 4 bases and 7 bases respectively, with 15 bases between them. CDR3 size: 14 residues. Per the germline V gene, CDR1 is SGHKS and CDR2 is YYEKEE (reference sequence). The CDR3: CASSTGGARQPQHF. The CDR3 region has the DNA TGTGCCAGCAGCACAGGAGGGGCAAGGCAGCCCCAGCATTTT.

A few counts support this clonotype. J is TRBJ2-7 and V is TRBV7-9; TRBD1 aligns across 7 bases. Germline CDR1 and CDR2: SEHNR and FQNEAQ (reference sequence). V trimming: 1 base; J trimming: 5 bases; junction bases outside the gene matches: 8. The CDR3 has 15 residues. CDR3 amino acids: CASSLDRPDRDEQYF. For the CDR3, the DNA is TGTGCCAGCAGCTTAGATCGGCCAGACAGGGACGAGCAGTACTTC.

The V gene is TRBV20-1, the J gene TRBJ1-2, with a possible D match to TRBD1 (5 bases). CDR1 is DFQATT, CDR2 SNEGSKA, per germline (reference sequence). Trimming stripped 6 bases from V and 3 bases from J, with 26 bases between. The CDR3 is made up of 17 amino acids. CDR3 in DNA: TGCAGTGCCCCAGGATCAACAAAAGGGAGGGGTGACTATGGCTACACCTTC. This sequence encodes CSAPGSTKGRGDYGYTF.

This clonotype was recorded a few times. The rearrangement links TRBV7-9 to TRBJ2-5; D is undetermined. V was clipped by 5 bases and J by 6 bases, with 13 bases between them. The CDR3 is made up of 13 amino acids. CDR1 SEHNR and CDR2 FQNEAQ come from the germline V gene (reference sequence). The CDR3 sequence is CASSREMGKTQYF. The CDR3 bases are TGTGCCAGCAGCCGAGAGATGGGGAAGACCCAGTACTTC.

The chain is built from TRBV6-1 and TRBJ2-3; tentative D call: TRBD2 (6 bases). The CDR3 is made up of 16 amino acids. Germline CDR1 and CDR2: MNHNS and SASEGT. With 5 bases removed from V and 0 bases from J, the gap between germline ends came to 15 bases. The CDR3 loop is CASSPRRAASTDTQYF. CDR3 nucleotide sequence: TGTGCCAGCAGTCCGCGGAGGGCGGCGAGCACAGATACGCAGTATTTT.

The gene calls are TRBV4-2 and TRBJ1-2; the D is unclear. The germline V gene encodes CDR1 LGHNA and CDR2 YNFKEQ. This CDR3 comprises 13 residues. The V gene lost 4 bases and the J gene lost 3 bases, with 9 bases spanning the gap. As DNA, the CDR3 is TGTGCCAGCAGCCCCGGGGTTCACTATGGCTACACCTTC. Its protein is CASSPGVHYGYTF.

This clonotype was counted between two and nine times. The chain recombines TRBV5-6 with TRBJ1-1, with 9 bases lining up with TRBD1. J lost 0 bases, V lost 1 base, and 7 bases had no gene match. This CDR3 is built from 17 residues. Germline V lookup: CDR1 SGHDT, CDR2 YYEEEE. The CDR3: CASSLFRRDRVNTEAFF. Here the CDR3 DNA reads TGTGCCAGCAGCTTGTTCCGTCGGGACAGGGTGAACACTGAAGCTTTCTTT.

The chain employs TRBV29-1 and TRBJ1-1; TRBD1 matches at 8 bases. This CDR3 region has 15 residues. The V segment lost 7 bases and the J segment 5 bases; nucleotides outside the gene matches: 15. CDR1 and CDR2 from the germline V gene are SQVTM and ANQGSEA. The CDR3 sequence: CSARTGTSFETEAFF. As DNA, the CDR3 is TGCAGCGCAAGGACAGGGACATCGTTCGAGACTGAAGCTTTCTTT.

V usage is TRBV5-1 and J usage is TRBJ2-2, with TRBD1 as a possible D gene (5 bases). Deletions cut 5 bases from V and 0 bases from J, with 11 bases between. The length of the CDR3 is 15 residues. The germline V gene encodes CDR1 SGHRS and CDR2 YFSETQ. CDR3 nucleotide sequence: TGCGCCAGCAGGAAAGACAGATCGAACACCGGGGAGCTGTTTTTT. The encoded protein is CASRKDRSNTGELFF. The full variable domain, its missing parts supplied by reference TRBV5-1 and TRBJ2-2, is KAGVTQTPRYLIKTRGQQVTLSCSPISGHRSVSWYQQTPGQGLQFLFEYFSETQRNKGNFPGRFSGRQFSNSRSEMNVSTLELGDSALYLCASRKDRSNTGELFFGEGSRLTVL.